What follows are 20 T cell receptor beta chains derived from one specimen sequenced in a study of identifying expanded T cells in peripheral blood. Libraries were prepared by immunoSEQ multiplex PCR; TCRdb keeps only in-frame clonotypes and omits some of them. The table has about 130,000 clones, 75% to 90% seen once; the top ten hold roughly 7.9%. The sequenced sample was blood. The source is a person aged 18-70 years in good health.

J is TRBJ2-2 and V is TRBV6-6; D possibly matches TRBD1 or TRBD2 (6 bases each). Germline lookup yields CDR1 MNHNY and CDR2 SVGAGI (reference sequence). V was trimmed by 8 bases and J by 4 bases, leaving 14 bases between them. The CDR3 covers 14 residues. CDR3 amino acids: CASGQMGGTGELFF. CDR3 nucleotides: TGTGCCAGCGGACAGATGGGGGGCACCGGGGAGCTGTTTTTT.

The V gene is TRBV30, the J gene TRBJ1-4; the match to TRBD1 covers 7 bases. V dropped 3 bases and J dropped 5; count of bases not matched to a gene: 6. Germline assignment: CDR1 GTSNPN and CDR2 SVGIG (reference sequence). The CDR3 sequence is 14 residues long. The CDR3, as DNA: TGTGCCTGGAGCCCCGGGACAGTAAATGAAAAACTGTTTTTT. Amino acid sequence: CAWSPGTVNEKLFF.

As DNA, the CDR3 is TGTGCCAGCAGCCTTACGTCCAGCGCCTACACAGGAAACACCATATATTTT. Translation: CASSLTSSAYTGNTIYF. The rearrangement links TRBV7-9 to TRBJ1-3; D ambiguous. Trimming cost V 5 bases and J 4 bases, with 21 bases left between them. There are 17 residues in the CDR3. The germline gives CDR1 SEHNR, CDR2 FQNEAQ (reference sequence).

This CDR3 is CASSRDRGSDEQFF. The CDR3 bases are TGTGCCAGCAGTCGGGACAGGGGTAGCGATGAGCAGTTCTTC. The gene calls are TRBV2 and TRBJ2-1, with 10 positions matching TRBD1. The CDR3 consists of 14 residues. From germline, CDR1 is SNHLY and CDR2 FYNNEI. V shed 5 bases, J shed 8 bases, and the junction held 6 bases outside the gene matches.

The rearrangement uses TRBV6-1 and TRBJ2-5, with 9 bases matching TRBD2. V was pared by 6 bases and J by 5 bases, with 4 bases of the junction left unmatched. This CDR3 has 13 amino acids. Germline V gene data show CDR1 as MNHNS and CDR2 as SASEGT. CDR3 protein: CASRIAGAETQYF. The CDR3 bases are TGTGCCAGCAGGATAGCGGGAGCGGAGACCCAGTACTTC.

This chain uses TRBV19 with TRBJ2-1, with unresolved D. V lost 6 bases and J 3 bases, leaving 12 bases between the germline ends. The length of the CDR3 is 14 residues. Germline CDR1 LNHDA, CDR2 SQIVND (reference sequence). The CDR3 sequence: CASSLNGYYNEQFF. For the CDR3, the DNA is TGTGCCAGTAGCTTAAACGGTTACTACAATGAGCAGTTCTTC.

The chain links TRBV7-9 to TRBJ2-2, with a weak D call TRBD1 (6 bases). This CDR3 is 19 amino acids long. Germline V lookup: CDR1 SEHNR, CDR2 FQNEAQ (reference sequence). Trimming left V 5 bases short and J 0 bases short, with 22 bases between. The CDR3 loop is CASSRPGHSRVTNTGELFF. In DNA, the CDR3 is TGTGCCAGCAGCCGTCCGGGACATTCTAGGGTAACGAACACCGGGGAGCTGTTTTTT.

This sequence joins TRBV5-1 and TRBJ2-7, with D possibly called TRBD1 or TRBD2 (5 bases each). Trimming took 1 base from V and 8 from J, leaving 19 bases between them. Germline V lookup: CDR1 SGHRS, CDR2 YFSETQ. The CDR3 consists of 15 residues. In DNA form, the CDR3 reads TGCGCCAGCAGCTTGTTGGCAGGGAGCCTGGAGAAGCAGTACTTC. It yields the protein CASSLLAGSLEKQYF.

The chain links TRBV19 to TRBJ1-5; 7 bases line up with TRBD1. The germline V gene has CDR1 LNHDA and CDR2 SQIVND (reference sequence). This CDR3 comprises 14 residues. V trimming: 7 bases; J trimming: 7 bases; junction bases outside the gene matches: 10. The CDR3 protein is CASIPQGTDQPQHF. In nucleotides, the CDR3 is TGTGCCAGTATCCCCCAAGGGACAGACCAGCCCCAGCATTTT.

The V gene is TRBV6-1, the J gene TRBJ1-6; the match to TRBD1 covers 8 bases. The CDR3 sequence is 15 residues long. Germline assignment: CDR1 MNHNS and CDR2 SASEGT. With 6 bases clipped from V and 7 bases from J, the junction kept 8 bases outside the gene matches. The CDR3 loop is CASSAGTGPNSPLHF. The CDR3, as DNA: TGTGCCAGCAGCGCTGGGACAGGCCCGAATTCACCCCTCCACTTT.

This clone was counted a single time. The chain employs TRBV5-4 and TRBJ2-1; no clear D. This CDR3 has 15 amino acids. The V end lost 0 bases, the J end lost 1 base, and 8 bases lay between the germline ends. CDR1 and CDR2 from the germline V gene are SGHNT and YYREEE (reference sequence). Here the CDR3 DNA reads TGTGCCAGCAGCTTGGAGAGCAATTCCTACAATGAGCAGTTCTTC. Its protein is CASSLESNSYNEQFF.

CDR3 residues: CASSSPGQGPTYEQYF. The CDR3 DNA reads TGTGCCAGCAGCTCTCCGGGACAGGGGCCTACCTACGAGCAGTACTTC. The chain uses TRBV5-6 and TRBJ2-7, with 10 nucleotides matching TRBD1. The germline V gene has CDR1 SGHDT and CDR2 YYEEEE. J lost 2 bases, V lost 3 bases, and 8 bases had no gene match. CDR3 size: 16 residues.

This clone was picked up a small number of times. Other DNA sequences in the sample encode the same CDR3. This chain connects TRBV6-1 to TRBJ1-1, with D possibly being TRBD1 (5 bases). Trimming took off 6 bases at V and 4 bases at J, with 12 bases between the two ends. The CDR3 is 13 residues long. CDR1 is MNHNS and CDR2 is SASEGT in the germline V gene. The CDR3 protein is CASSLDRGTEAFF. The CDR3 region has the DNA TGTGCCAGCAGCCTCGATAGGGGCACTGAAGCTTTCTTT.

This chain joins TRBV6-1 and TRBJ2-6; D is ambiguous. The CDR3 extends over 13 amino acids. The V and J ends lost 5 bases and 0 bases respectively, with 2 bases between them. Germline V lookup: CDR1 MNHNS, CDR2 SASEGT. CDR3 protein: CASSYSGANVLTF. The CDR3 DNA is TGTGCCAGCAGTTACTCTGGGGCCAACGTCCTGACTTTC.

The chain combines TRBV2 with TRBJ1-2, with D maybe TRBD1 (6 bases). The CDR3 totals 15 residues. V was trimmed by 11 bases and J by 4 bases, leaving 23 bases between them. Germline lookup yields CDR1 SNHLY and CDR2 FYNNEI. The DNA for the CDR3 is TGTGCCTCCTATCCAGGGGCCAAGGGCATCTATGGCTACACCTTC. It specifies CASYPGAKGIYGYTF.

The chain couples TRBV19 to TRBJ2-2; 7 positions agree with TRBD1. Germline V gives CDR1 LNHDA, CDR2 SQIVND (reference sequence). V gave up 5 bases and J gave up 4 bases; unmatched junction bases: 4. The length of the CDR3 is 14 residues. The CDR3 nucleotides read TGTGCCAGTAGTTTCGACAGGGTCACCGGGGAGCTGTTTTTT. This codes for CASSFDRVTGELFF.

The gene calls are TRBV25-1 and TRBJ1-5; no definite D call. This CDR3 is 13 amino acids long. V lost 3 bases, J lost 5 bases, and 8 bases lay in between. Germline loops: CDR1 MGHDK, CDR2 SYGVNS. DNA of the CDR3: TGTGCCAGCAGTGATGGGAGTCATCAGCCCCAGCATTTT. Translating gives CASSDGSHQPQHF.

CDR3: CASSLEFEGDGYTF. DNA for the CDR3: TGTGCCAGCAGCTTAGAATTTGAGGGCGATGGCTACACCTTC. This chain uses TRBV11-2 with TRBJ1-2, with unresolved D. CDR1 is SGHAT and CDR2 is FQNNGV in the germline V gene. V gave up 0 bases and J gave up 6 bases, with 11 bases separating them. CDR3 length equals 14 residues.

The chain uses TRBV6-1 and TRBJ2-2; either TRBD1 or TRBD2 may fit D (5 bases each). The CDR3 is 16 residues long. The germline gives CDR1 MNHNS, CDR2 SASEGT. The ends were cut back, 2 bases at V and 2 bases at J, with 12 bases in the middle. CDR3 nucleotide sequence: TGTGCCAGCAGTGAACAATCCGGGACCAACACCGGGGAGCTGTTTTTT. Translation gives CASSEQSGTNTGELFF.

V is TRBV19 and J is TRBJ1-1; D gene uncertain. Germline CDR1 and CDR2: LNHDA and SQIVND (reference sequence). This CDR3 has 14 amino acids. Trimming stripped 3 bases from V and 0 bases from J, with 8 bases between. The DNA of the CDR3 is TGTGCCAGTAGTATTAAGGGTGTGAACACTGAAGCTTTCTTT. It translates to CASSIKGVNTEAFF.